The clone carrying this T cell receptor (beta chain) has a handful of counts. RNA transcripts were the source from which TCR beta CDR3 regions were amplified. Amplification began with first-round RT-PCR using HTBI primers, then second-round multiplex PCR was performed. TCRdb ran MiXCR on the multiplex PCR reads and lists one entry per CDR3 protein. This sample has about 660,000 distinct CDR3 sequences, with under 50% found just once. These data belong to a study of Graves' ophthalmopathy and Graves' hyperthyroidism. Exclusion covered patients with other autoimmune diseases or uncontrolled infections (as well as pregnancy or lactation). The V end lost 1 base, the J end lost 5 bases, and 18 bases lay between the germline ends. CDR1 is LGHDT and CDR2 is YNNKEL in the germline V gene (reference sequence). CDR3 length: 16 residues.

The sequence was collected from an adult man with Graves' ophthalmopathy. The chain couples TRBV3-1 to TRBJ2-7; D uncertain. Material for sequencing was peripheral blood. As DNA, the CDR3 is TGTGCCAGCAGCCAAGCTCCAGGAAGCTACTACCACGAGCAGTACTTC. Protein product: CASSQAPGSYYHEQYF.